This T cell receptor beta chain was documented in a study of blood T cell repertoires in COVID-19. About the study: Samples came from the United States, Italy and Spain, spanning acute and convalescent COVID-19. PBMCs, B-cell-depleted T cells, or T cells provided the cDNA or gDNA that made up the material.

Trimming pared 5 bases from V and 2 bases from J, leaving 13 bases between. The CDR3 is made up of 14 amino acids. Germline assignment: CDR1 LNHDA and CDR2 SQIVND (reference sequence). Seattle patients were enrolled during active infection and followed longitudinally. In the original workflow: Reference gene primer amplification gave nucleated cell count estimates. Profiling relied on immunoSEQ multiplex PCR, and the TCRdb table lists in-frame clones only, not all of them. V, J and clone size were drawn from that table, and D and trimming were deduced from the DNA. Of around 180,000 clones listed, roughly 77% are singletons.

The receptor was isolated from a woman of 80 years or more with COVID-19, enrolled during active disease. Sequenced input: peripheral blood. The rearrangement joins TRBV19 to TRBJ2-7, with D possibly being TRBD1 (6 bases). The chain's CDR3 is CASSLQGTTYEQYF. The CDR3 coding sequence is TGTGCCAGTAGTCTACAGGGTACGACCTACGAGCAGTACTTC.